Reported below is one T cell receptor (beta chain). V lost 1 base and J lost 3, with 12 bases in between. CDR3 size: 15 residues. CDR1 MNHEY and CDR2 SMNVEV come from the germline V gene (reference sequence). Authors' processing steps: The authors estimated nucleated cell counts from reference gene primer amplification. Clones were read by immunoSEQ multiplex PCR, and TCRdb kept only the in-frame ones, dropping some. V and J calls plus clone size are reproduced from that table; the DNA served to infer D and trimming. The sample lists roughly 87,000 clones; 60% to 80% were seen once. These data are taken from a study of blood T cell repertoires in COVID-19. The wider study: PBMCs, B-cell-depleted T cells, or T cells provided the cDNA or gDNA that made up the material.

Sequenced material: peripheral blood. The receptor was derived from a woman between 50 and 59 years old with acute or convalescent COVID-19. The V call is TRBV27, the J call TRBJ2-5; a weak D match, TRBD2 (6 bases). The CDR3 nucleotides are TGTGCCAGCAGTTTATTGGGTAGCGGAGAAGAGACCCAGTACTTC. Translated: CASSLLGSGEETQYF.